This T cell receptor beta chain was captured by sequencing in a study of T cells after yellow fever vaccination. Findings of the study overall: It was a weaker secondary response, yet one that peaked faster, at day 5 versus 15. Subsequent booster samples again held most clones from primary vaccination (roughly 96% CD4, 85% to 90% CD8). One caveat is that FACS-sorted repertoires could contain abundant clonotypes contaminating from the bulk population.

V shed 7 bases, J shed 7 bases, and the junction held 11 bases outside the gene matches. From germline, CDR1 is SGHTA and CDR2 FQGNSA. The CDR3 is 15 amino acids. This clonotype was detected a few times. The antigen is undetermined. They built TCR cDNA with 5'RACE template switching, a step that put in a universal primer site and UMIs. TCRdb processed the 5' RACE reads anew with MiXCR; each CDR3 protein has one entry. Of 300,000 or so distinct CDR3 sequences listed, 6.5% to 8.5% are singletons. The sequencing used PBMCs, collected roughly seven weeks after the first yellow fever vaccination. This sequence joins TRBV7-2 and TRBJ2-1, with 9 nucleotides matching TRBD2. This receptor was identified in a man in his late teens or twenties who received the YFV17D yellow fever vaccine. The CDR3 spells CASTPLAGSRNEQFF. CDR3 DNA sequence: TGTGCCAGCACCCCTCTAGCGGGGTCAAGGAATGAGCAGTTCTTC.